This record covers a single TCR beta chain. The antigen remains undetermined. Trimming cost V 2 bases and J 2 bases, with 12 bases left between them. The CDR3 is 15 amino acids. CDR1 is SGHTA, CDR2 FQGNSA, per germline. Lesional scalp tissue (obtained by punch biopsy) and peripheral blood were collected from alopecia areata patients. Extracted from the samples, RNA was reverse transcribed into cDNA to serve as the sequencing template. The protocol was immunoSEQ multiplex PCR, while the TCRdb copy is restricted to in-frame clones and leaves out a portion. The table has some 150,000 clones, 65% to 75% seen once. The sample is drawn from a study of CD8+ T cells in alopecia areata. In the study overall: Patients received oral tofacitinib, 5 to 10 mg twice daily, for moderate-to-severe alopecia areata.

Overall study results and limits: Alopecia totalis/universalis scalp especially showed more expanded CD8+ clones than normal scalp.

V usage is TRBV7-2 and J usage is TRBJ2-5; D is perhaps TRBD2 (5 bases). The receptor was derived from a human donor with alopecia areata. The sequencing used CD8+ T cells sorted from blood, collected at week 0. The CDR3 nucleotides are TGTGCCAGCAGCTTATCCAGGAGCGGACAAGAGACCCAGTACTTC. Protein: CASSLSRSGQETQYF.